This TCR beta chain was obtained from a study of preoperative IRX-2 immunotherapy in early breast cancer. Treatment reported: preoperative locoregional IRX-2 cytokine immunotherapy. Samples came from a phase Ib trial of preoperative locoregional IRX-2 cytokine immunotherapy. The V gene's germline CDR1 is SGHDN and CDR2 FVKESK. J lost 9 bases, V lost 6 bases, and 8 bases had no gene match. The CDR3 contains 13 residues. Clones were sequenced by immunoSEQ multiplex PCR, and TCRdb holds only the in-frame ones, with some missing. This repertoire shows roughly 29,000 clones, nearly 90% found once; its top ten account for 8.5% to 10%.

The specimen was obtained from a patient treated with IRX-2 immunotherapy. The V gene is TRBV14, the J gene TRBJ2-1, with 7 bases aligning to TRBD2. The source of this sequence is a human donor with breast cancer. CDR3 sequence (DNA): TGTGCCAGCAGAGTCACTAGCGTGACTGAGCAGTTCTTC. Translating it yields CASRVTSVTEQFF. Together with reference TRBV14 and TRBJ2-1, the CDR3 gives the full variable domain: EAGVTQFPSHSVIEKGQTVTLRCDPISGHDNLYWYRRVMGKEIKFLLHFVKESKQDESGMPNNRFLAERTGGTYSTLKVQPAELEDSGVYFCASRVTSVTEQFFGPGTRLTVL.